The clone carrying this T cell receptor (beta chain) was counted ten times or more. This entry comes from a study of T cells after yellow fever vaccination. Trimming stripped 6 bases from V and 2 bases from J, with 16 bases between. The germline V gene encodes CDR1 LGHNA and CDR2 YNFKEQ. There are 16 residues in the CDR3. TCRdb ran MiXCR on the 5' RACE reads and lists one entry per CDR3 protein. The table has approximately 240,000 distinct CDR3 sequences, approximately 3.8% seen once; the top ten hold under 20%. The origin of this receptor is a man between 18 and 29 years old who received the YFV17D yellow fever vaccine. The sequences come from PBMCs, collected 15 days after the yellow fever booster vaccination. The gene calls are TRBV4-2 and TRBJ1-4, with a tentative D call TRBD1 (5 bases). The CDR3, as DNA: TGTGCCAGCAGTTACGTCGGGGGTAGGACTAATGAAAAACTGTTTTTT. Amino acids: CASSYVGGRTNEKLFF.